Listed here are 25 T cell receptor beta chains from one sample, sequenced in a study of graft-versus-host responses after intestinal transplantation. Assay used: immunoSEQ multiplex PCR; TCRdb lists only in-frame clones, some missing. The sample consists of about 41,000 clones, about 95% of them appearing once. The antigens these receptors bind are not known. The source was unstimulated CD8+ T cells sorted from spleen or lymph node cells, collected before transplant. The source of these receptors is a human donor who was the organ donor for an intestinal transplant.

The CDR3 sequence is CASSAFGGAYEQYF. The CDR3 nucleotides are TGTGCCAGCAGTGCCTTCGGGGGGGCCTACGAGCAGTACTTC. The chain joins TRBV2 to TRBJ2-7; 8 bases are a match to TRBD2. The CDR3 runs 14 residues. Trimming at V came to 4 bases and at J to 2 bases, leaving 4 bases not matched to a gene. CDR1 and CDR2 (germline): SNHLY, FYNNEI.

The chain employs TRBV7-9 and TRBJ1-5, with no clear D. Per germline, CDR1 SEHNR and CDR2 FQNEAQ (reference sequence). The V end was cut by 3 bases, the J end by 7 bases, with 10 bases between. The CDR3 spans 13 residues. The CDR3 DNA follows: TGTGCCAGCAGCTTGGGGTCCGGGCAGCCCCAGCATTTT. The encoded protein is CASSLGSGQPQHF.

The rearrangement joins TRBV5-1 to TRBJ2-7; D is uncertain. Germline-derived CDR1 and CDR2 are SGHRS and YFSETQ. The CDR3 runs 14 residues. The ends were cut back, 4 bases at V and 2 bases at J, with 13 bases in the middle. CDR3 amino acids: CASSPEWVTYEQYF. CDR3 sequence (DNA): TGCGCCAGCAGCCCCGAGTGGGTTACCTACGAGCAGTACTTC. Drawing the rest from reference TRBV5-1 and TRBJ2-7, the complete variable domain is KAGVTQTPRYLIKTRGQQVTLSCSPISGHRSVSWYQQTPGQGLQFLFEYFSETQRNKGNFPGRFSGRQFSNSRSEMNVSTLELGDSALYLCASSPEWVTYEQYFGPGTRLTVT.

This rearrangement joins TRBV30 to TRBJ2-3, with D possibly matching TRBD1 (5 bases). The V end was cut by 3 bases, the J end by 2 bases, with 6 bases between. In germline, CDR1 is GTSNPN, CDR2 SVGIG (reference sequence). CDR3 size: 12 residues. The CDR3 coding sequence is TGTGCCTGGAGGGACAACACAGATACGCAGTATTTT. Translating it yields CAWRDNTDTQYF.

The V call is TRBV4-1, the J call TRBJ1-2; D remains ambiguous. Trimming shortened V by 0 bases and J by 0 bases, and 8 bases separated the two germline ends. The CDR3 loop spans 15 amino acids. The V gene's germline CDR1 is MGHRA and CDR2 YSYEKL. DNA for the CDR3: TGCGCCAGCAGCCAAGAAGCGCGGGCTAACTATGGCTACACCTTC. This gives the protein CASSQEARANYGYTF.

CDR3 protein: CASSPEMGLADTQYF. CDR3 in DNA: TGCGCCAGCAGCCCGGAGATGGGACTCGCAGATACGCAGTATTTT. The rearrangement uses TRBV5-1 and TRBJ2-3, with TRBD2 as a possible D gene (6 bases). This CDR3 has 15 amino acids. Trimming cost V 4 bases and J 4 bases, with 16 bases left between them. Germline CDR1 reads SGHRS; CDR2 reads YFSETQ. The full variable domain, rest sourced from reference TRBV5-1 and TRBJ2-3, is KAGVTQTPRYLIKTRGQQVTLSCSPISGHRSVSWYQQTPGQGLQFLFEYFSETQRNKGNFPGRFSGRQFSNSRSEMNVSTLELGDSALYLCASSPEMGLADTQYFGPGTRLTVL.

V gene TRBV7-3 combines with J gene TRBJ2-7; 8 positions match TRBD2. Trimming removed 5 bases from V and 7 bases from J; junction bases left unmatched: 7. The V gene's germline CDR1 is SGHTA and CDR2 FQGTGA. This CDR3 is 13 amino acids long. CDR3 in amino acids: CASSPRGGSEQYF. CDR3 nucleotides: TGTGCCAGCAGCCCTCGGGGGGGGTCAGAGCAGTACTTC.

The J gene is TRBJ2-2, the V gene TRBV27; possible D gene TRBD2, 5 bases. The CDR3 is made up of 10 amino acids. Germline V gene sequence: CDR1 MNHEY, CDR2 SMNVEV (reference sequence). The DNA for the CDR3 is TGTTTCGGGGACACCGGGGAGCTGTTTTTT. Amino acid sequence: CFGDTGELFF.

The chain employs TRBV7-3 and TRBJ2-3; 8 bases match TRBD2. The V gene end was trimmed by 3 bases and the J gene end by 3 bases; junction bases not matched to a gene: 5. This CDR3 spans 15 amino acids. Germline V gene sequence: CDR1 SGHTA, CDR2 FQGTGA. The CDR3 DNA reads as TGTGCCAGCAGCTTCTCCGGGACTAGTACAGATACGCAGTATTTT. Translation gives CASSFSGTSTDTQYF.

The CDR3 bases are TGTGCCAGCAGCCCTCAGGGGGCGGGCCGGAATGAGCAGTTCTTC. Amino acids: CASSPQGAGRNEQFF. The chain carries TRBV9 and TRBJ2-1, with 8 bases lining up with TRBD1. CDR3 size: 15 residues. V dropped 4 bases and J dropped 7; count of bases not matched to a gene: 10. In germline, CDR1 is SGDLS, CDR2 YYNGEE.

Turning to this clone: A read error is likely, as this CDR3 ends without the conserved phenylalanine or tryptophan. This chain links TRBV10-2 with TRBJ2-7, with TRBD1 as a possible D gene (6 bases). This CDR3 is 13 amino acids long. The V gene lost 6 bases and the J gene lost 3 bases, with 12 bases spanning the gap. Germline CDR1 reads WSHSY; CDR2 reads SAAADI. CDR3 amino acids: CASSRDILYEQYL. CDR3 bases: TGCGCCAGCAGCCGGGACATACTCTACGAGCAGTACCTC.

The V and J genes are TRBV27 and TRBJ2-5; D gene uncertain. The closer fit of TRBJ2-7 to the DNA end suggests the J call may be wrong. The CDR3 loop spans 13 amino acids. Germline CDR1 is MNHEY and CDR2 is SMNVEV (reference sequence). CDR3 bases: TGTGCCAGCAGTTTATCGTCCGGCTACGAGCAGTACTTC. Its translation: CASSLSSGYEQYF.

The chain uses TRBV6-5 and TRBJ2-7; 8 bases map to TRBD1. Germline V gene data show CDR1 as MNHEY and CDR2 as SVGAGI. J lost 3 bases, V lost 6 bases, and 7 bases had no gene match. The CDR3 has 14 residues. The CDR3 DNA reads TGTGCCAGCAGCTCAGGACAGGGAGACTACGAGCAGTACTTC. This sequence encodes CASSSGQGDYEQYF.

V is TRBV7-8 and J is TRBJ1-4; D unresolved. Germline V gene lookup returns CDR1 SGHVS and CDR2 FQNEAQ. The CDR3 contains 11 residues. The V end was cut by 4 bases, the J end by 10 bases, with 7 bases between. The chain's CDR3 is CASSSRRKLFF. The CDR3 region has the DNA TGTGCCAGCAGCTCAAGGCGAAAACTGTTTTTT.

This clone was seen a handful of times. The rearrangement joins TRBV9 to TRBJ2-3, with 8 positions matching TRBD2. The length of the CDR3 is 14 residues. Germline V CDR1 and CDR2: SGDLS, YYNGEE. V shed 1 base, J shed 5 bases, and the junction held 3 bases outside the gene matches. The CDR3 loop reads CASSVNGGEDTQYF. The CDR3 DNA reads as TGTGCCAGCAGCGTAAACGGGGGGGAAGATACGCAGTATTTT.

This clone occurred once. The CDR3 is CASSWGQGNTEAFF. In nucleotides, the CDR3 is TGTGCCAGCAGTTGGGGACAGGGTAACACTGAAGCTTTCTTT. The chain joins TRBV28 to TRBJ1-1; TRBD1 matches at 9 bases. Germline trimming cut 4 bases from V and 2 bases from J; bases unmatched to any gene: 2. The CDR3 loop spans 14 amino acids. Germline CDR1 MDHEN, CDR2 SYDVKM.

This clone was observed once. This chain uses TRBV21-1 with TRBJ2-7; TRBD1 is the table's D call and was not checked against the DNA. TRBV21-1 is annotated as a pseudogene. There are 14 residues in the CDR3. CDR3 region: CASSKNRTGREQYF. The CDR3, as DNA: TGTGCCAGCAGCAAAAATCGGACAGGGCGCGAGCAGTACTTC.

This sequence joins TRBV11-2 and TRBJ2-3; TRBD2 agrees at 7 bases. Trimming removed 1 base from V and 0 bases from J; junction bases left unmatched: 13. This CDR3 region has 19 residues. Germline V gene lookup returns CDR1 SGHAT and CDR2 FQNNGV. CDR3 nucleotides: TGTGCCAGCAGCTTAGCTTTCTACTCGACTAGCCCTAGCACAGATACGCAGTATTTT. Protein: CASSLAFYSTSPSTDTQYF.

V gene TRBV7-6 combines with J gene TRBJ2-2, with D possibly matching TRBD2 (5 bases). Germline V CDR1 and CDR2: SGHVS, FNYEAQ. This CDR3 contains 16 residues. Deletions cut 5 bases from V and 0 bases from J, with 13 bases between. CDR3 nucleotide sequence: TGTGCCAGCAGCACACTAGTGCCCGCGAACACCGGGGAGCTGTTTTTT. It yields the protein CASSTLVPANTGELFF.

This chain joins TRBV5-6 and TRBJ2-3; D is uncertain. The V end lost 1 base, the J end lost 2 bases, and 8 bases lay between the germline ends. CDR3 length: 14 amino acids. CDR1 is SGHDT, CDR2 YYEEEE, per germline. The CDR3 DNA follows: TGTGCCAGCAGCTTGTACTCATACACAGATACGCAGTATTTT. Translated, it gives CASSLYSYTDTQYF.

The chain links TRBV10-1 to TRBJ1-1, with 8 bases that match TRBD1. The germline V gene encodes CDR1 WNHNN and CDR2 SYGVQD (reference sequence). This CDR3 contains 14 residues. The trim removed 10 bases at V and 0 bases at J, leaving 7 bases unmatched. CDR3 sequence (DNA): TGCGCCAAAATGACAGGGGACCTGAACACTGAAGCTTTCTTT. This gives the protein CAKMTGDLNTEAFF.

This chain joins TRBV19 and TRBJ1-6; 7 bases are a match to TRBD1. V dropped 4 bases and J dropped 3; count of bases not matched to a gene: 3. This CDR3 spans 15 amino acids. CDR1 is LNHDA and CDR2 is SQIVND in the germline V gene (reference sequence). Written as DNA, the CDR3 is TGTGCCAGTAGTACGGGACAGATCTATAATTCACCCCTCCACTTT. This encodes CASSTGQIYNSPLHF.

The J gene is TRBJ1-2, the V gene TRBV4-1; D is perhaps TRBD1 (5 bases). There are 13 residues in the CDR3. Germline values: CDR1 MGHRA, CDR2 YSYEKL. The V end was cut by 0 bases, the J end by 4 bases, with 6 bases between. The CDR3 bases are TGCGCCAGCAGCCAAGATGGGGGCTATGGCTACACCTTC. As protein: CASSQDGGYGYTF.

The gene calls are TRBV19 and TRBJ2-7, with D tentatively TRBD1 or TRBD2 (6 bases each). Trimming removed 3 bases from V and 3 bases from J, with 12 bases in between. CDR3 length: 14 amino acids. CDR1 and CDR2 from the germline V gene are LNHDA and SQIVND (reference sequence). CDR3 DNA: TGTGCCAGTAGTATCGGAGGGGGTGGCTACGAGCAGTACTTC. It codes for CASSIGGGGYEQYF.

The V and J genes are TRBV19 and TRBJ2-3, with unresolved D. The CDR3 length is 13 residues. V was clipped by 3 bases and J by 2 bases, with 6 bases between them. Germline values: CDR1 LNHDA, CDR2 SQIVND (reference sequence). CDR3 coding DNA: TGTGCCAGTAGTATCATGGCCACAGATACGCAGTATTTT. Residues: CASSIMATDTQYF.